The following is a T cell receptor beta chain sequence with its context. Original analysis: For nucleated cells, counts were estimated from reference gene primer amplification. Assay used: immunoSEQ multiplex PCR; TCRdb lists only in-frame clones, some missing. D and trimming were read from the DNA, whereas the V and J calls and clone size are those reported in that table. The table has 250,000 to 350,000 clones, approximately 90% seen once. This record comes from a study of blood T cell repertoires in COVID-19. Study overall: In each case, the material was cDNA or gDNA derived from T cells, B-cell-depleted T cells, or PBMCs.

Germline CDR1 and CDR2: SQVTM and ANQGSEA. The ends were cut back, 4 bases at V and 0 bases at J, with 7 bases in the middle. This CDR3 is built from 14 residues. The study assigned cohorts using participant-reported clinical history. The chain has TRBV29-1 and TRBJ2-6, with unresolved D. Specimen: PBMCs or T cells enriched from blood (not recorded which). The sequence was collected from a young woman who had recovered from COVID-19. The CDR3 DNA sequence: TGCAGCGTTGCTCCGTTCTCTGGGGCCAACGTCCTGACTTTC. It translates to CSVAPFSGANVLTF.